This T cell receptor beta chain was identified in a study of cytomegalovirus exposure and HLA in healthy donors. Overall study results and limits: The authors judged a highly shared variant cluster likely a sequencing artifact. At a 0.05 false discovery rate, a later analysis found some 18,000 TCR beta sequences to be associated with HLA alleles.

The CDR3 is 16 amino acids. CDR1 and CDR2 (germline): SQVTM, ANQGSEA. Germline trimming cut 2 bases from V and 0 bases from J; bases unmatched to any gene: 6. Samples came from healthy bone marrow donors. With regard to this clone: The antigen remains unidentified.

It was with 60 Vbeta and 13 Jbeta primers that the PCR ran. Assay: immunoSEQ multiplex PCR; the TCRdb copy retains only in-frame clones and omits some. The sample lists some 65,000 clones, approximately 67% seen once, with 2.5% to 3% in the top ten. Sequenced: PBMCs. The chain is built from TRBV29-1 and TRBJ2-1; TRBD1 agrees at 8 bases. The sequence was obtained from a man aged 25-45 years in good health and CMV-seronegative. CDR3 DNA: TGCAGCGTTGAACAAGACAGGGGAAGCTCCTACAATGAGCAGTTCTTC. This sequence encodes CSVEQDRGSSYNEQFF.